Listed below are T cell receptor beta chains from one sample, sequenced in a study of cytomegalovirus exposure and HLA in healthy donors. The repertoire was sequenced with immunoSEQ multiplex PCR; TCRdb's copy has only in-frame clones and lacks some. The table shows approximately 150,000 clones, with about 77% occurring only once. Material: PBMCs. Receptors were obtained from a man aged 30 to 45 in good health and CMV-seronegative. Both conserved end residues are part of each CDR3. The D gene is left open where the match is weak. The listing skips clone size in some rows; elsewhere it reads once, few, many or a size class.

D: TRBD1
V: TRBV6-5
J: TRBJ2-1
size: NA
DNA: TGTGCCAGCAGGGCGGGACAGGGGGGCACCAATGAGCAGTTCTTC
CDR3: CASRAGQGGTNEQFF

D: TRBD1
V: TRBV9
J: TRBJ2-2
size: NA
DNA: TGTGCCAGCAGCGTCTCCGGCGACAGGGCGAACACCGGGGAGCTGTTTTTT
CDR3: CASSVSGDRANTGELFF

D: TRBD1
V: TRBV28
J: TRBJ1-3
size: NA
DNA: TGTGCCAGCAGAAATTGGGGGTCTGTAGGGACAGGAGGAAACACCATATATTTT
CDR3: CASRNWGSVGTGGNTIYF

D: NA
V: TRBV2
J: TRBJ2-5
size: NA
DNA: TGTGCCAGCAGTGGGCAGGGGCGAGAGACCCAGTACTTC
CDR3: CASSGQGRETQYF

D: TRBD1
V: TRBV7-2
J: TRBJ1-6
size: NA
DNA: TGTGCCAGCAGCCCGTACCAGGGGGCCGTCTATAATTCACCCCTCCACTTT
CDR3: CASSPYQGAVYNSPLHF

D: TRBD2
V: TRBV15
J: TRBJ2-3
size: NA
DNA: TGTGCCACCAGCAGAGTAGGACTAGCGGAGGGCACAGATACGCAGTATTTT
CDR3: CATSRVGLAEGTDTQYF

D: TRBD1
V: TRBV5-5
J: TRBJ1-5
size: NA
DNA: TGTGCCAGCAGCCGGACAGGACCTAGCAATCAGCCCCAGCATTTT
CDR3: CASSRTGPSNQPQHF

D: TRBD2
V: TRBV9
J: TRBJ2-1
size: NA
DNA: TGTGCCAGCAGTCGAACTAGCGGGAGCTCCTACAATGAGCAGTTCTTC
CDR3: CASSRTSGSSYNEQFF

D: NA
V: TRBV19
J: TRBJ1-5
size: NA
DNA: TGTGCCAGTAGCACACAGGGTGGGGTCGGCAATCAGCCCCAGCATTTT
CDR3: CASSTQGGVGNQPQHF

D: NA
V: TRBV28
J: TRBJ2-3
size: NA
DNA: TGTGCCAGCAGCAGCGCAGATACGCAGTATTTT
CDR3: CASSSADTQYF

D: NA
V: TRBV7-9
J: TRBJ1-1
size: once
DNA: TGTGCCAGCAGCTTAGCGCGTTTCGAAGCTTTCTTT
CDR3: CASSLARFEAFF

D: TRBD1
V: TRBV5-1
J: TRBJ1-2
size: few
DNA: TGCGCCAGCAGCTTGCCGGGACAGGGTAACTATGGCTACACCTTC
CDR3: CASSLPGQGNYGYTF

D: NA
V: TRBV6-5
J: TRBJ2-2
size: few
DNA: TGTGCCAGCAGGGGCAGCGGGGAGCTGTTTTTT
CDR3: CASRGSGELFF

D: NA
V: TRBV19
J: TRBJ2-1
size: NA
DNA: TGTGCCAGTAGTAGCACAGGTCCCCATGAGCAGTTCTTC
CDR3: CASSSTGPHEQFF

D: NA
V: TRBV30
J: TRBJ2-6
size: few
DNA: TGTGCCTGCCTTCACGCAGTTCAGGGCGGTGGGGCCAACGTCCTGACTTTC
CDR3: CACLHAVQGGGANVLTF

D: NA
V: TRBV4-3
J: TRBJ1-2
size: NA
DNA: TGCGCCAGCAGCCAAGCTTGGAGGTCGGCGGACGGGTCTAACTATGGCTACACCTTC
CDR3: CASSQAWRSADGSNYGYTF

D: TRBD1
V: TRBV30
J: TRBJ1-4
size: NA
DNA: TGTGCCTGGAGTACGACAGGGGGATCTAATGAAAAACTGTTTTTT
CDR3: CAWSTTGGSNEKLFF

D: NA
V: TRBV7-6
J: TRBJ1-1
size: NA
DNA: TGTGCCAGCAGCTTCCCCGCAGAGAACACTGAAGCTTTCTTT
CDR3: CASSFPAENTEAFF

D: TRBD1
V: TRBV25-1
J: TRBJ2-5
size: NA
DNA: TGTGCCAGCAGTGACAGGACAGGGGAAGAGACCCAGTACTTC
CDR3: CASSDRTGEETQYF

D: TRBD2
V: TRBV5-8
J: TRBJ2-7
size: once
DNA: TGTGCCAGCAGCTACGGCGGGGGGCCGTTGACGCAGTACTTC
CDR3: CASSYGGGPLTQYF

D: TRBD1
V: TRBV28
J: TRBJ1-3
size: NA
DNA: TGTGCCACCGAGAGGGGGCAGGGGGCTGGAAACACCATATATTTT
CDR3: CATERGQGAGNTIYF

D: TRBD1
V: TRBV4-1
J: TRBJ1-5
size: NA
DNA: TGCGCCAGCAGCCAAAATTTGGGGGTAAGGGACAGTGAGCCCCAGCATTTT
CDR3: CASSQNLGVRDSEPQHF

D: TRBD1
V: TRBV27
J: TRBJ1-1
size: NA
DNA: TGTGCCAGCAGTTTCCAGGGGGCACTGAACACTGAAGCTTTCTTT
CDR3: CASSFQGALNTEAFF

D: NA
V: TRBV6-6
J: TRBJ2-7
size: NA
DNA: TGTGCCAGCAGTCCCATAAGTGACAGGACGTACGAGCAGTACTTC
CDR3: CASSPISDRTYEQYF

D: NA
V: TRBV6-6
J: TRBJ2-7
size: NA
DNA: TGTGCCAGCAGTACCAGGGCGCCCCCCTACGAGCAGTACTTC
CDR3: CASSTRAPPYEQYF

D: NA
V: TRBV18
J: TRBJ1-4
size: once
DNA: TGTGCCAGCTCACCAGATCAGACAGGAGGTGAAAAACTGTTTTTT
CDR3: CASSPDQTGGEKLFF

D: NA
V: TRBV7-9
J: TRBJ1-1
size: NA
DNA: TGTGCCAGCAGCTCCAACGTTGCGGTTACTGAAGCTTTCTTT
CDR3: CASSSNVAVTEAFF

D: TRBD2
V: TRBV28
J: TRBJ2-7
size: NA
DNA: TGTGCCAGCCACGCTAGCGGGAGGGGAATCTCCTACGAGCAGTACTTC
CDR3: CASHASGRGISYEQYF

D: NA
V: TRBV15
J: TRBJ2-1
size: NA
DNA: TGTGCCACCAGCAGAGATCTGAGTGAGCAGTTCTTC
CDR3: CATSRDLSEQFF

D: NA
V: TRBV4-1
J: TRBJ2-1
size: NA
DNA: TGCGCCAGCAGCCCTGGGTTTCTACAGGGAAAGGGGAATGAGCAGTTCTTC
CDR3: CASSPGFLQGKGNEQFF

D: TRBD1
V: TRBV25-1
J: TRBJ2-4
size: NA
DNA: TGTGCCAGCAGTGAATATAAAGGGGGCGAAACCAAAAACATTCAGTACTTC
CDR3: CASSEYKGGETKNIQYF